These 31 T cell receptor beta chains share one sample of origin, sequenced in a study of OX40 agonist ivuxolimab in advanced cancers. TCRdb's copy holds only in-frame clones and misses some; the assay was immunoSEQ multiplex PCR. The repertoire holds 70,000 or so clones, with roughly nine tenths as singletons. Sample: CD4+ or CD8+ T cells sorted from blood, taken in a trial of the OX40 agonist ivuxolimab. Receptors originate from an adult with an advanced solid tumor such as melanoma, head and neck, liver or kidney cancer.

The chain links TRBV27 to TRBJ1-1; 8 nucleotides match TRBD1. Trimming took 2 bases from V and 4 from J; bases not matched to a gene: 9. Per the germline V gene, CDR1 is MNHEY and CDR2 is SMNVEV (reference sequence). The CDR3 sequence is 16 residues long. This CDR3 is CASSLIAGGGTTEAFF. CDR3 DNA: TGTGCCAGCAGTTTAATTGCAGGGGGCGGGACCACTGAAGCTTTCTTT.

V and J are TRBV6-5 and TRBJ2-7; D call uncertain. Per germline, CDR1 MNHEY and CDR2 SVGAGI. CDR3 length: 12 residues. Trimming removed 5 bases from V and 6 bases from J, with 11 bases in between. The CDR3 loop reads CASSEARFEQYF. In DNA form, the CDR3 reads TGTGCCAGCAGTGAAGCAAGGTTCGAGCAGTACTTC.

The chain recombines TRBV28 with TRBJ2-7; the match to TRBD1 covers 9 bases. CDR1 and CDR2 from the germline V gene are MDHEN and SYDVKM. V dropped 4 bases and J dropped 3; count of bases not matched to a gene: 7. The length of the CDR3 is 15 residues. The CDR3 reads CASSSRDRVGYEQYF. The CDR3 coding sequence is TGTGCCAGCAGTTCCCGGGACAGGGTTGGCTACGAGCAGTACTTC.

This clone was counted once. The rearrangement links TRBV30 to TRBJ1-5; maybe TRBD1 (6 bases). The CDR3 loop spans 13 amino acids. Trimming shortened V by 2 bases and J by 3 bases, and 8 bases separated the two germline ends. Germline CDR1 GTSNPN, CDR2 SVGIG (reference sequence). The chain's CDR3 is CAWSKGDNQPQHF. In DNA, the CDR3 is TGTGCCTGGAGTAAGGGGGACAATCAGCCCCAGCATTTT.

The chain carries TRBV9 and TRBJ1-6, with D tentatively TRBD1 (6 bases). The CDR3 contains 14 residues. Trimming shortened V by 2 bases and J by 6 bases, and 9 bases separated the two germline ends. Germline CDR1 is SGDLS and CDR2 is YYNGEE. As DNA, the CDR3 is TGTGCCAGCAGCGTTTTGGACAGTAATTCACCCCTCCACTTT. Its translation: CASSVLDSNSPLHF.

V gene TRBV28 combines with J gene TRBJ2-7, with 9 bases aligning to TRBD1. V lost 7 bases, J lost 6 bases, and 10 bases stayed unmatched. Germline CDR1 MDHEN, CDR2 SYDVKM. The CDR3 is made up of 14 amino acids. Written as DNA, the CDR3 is TGTGCCAGCACCTACCGCGGGACAGGGATCGAGCAGTACTTC. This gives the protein CASTYRGTGIEQYF.

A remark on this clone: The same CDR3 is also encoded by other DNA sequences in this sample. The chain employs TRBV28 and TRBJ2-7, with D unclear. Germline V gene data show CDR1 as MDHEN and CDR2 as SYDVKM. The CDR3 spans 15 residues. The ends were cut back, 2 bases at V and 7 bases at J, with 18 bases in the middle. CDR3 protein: CASSLPRTSTREQYF. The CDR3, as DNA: TGTGCCAGCAGTTTACCCCGGACCTCGACTCGGGAGCAGTACTTC.

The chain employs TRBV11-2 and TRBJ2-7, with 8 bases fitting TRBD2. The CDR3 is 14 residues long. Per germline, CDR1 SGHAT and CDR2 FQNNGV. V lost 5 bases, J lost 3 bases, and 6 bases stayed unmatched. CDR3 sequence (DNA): TGTGCCAGCAGCCCGTCCGGGGGGGTCTACGAGCAGTACTTC. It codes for CASSPSGGVYEQYF.

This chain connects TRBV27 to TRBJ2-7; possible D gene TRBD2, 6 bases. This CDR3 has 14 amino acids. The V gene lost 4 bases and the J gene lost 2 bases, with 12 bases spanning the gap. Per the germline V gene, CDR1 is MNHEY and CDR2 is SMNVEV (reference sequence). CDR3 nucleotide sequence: TGTGCCAGCAGTTCCGCAACGGGAGCCTACGAGCAGTACTTC. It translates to CASSSATGAYEQYF.

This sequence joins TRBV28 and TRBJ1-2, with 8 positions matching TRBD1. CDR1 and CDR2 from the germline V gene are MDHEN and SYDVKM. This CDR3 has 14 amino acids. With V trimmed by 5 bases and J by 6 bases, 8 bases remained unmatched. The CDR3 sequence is CASSPVTGVHGYTF. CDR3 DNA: TGTGCCAGCAGTCCCGTGACAGGGGTCCATGGCTACACCTTC.

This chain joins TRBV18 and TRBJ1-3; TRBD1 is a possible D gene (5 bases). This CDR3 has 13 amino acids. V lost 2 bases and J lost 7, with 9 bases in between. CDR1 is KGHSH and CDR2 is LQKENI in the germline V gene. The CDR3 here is CASSPGEGNTIYF. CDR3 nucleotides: TGTGCCAGCTCACCAGGCGAGGGGAACACCATATATTTT.

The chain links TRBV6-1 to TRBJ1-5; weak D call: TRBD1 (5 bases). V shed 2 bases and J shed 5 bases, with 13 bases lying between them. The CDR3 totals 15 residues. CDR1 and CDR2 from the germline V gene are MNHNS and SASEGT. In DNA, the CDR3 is TGTGCCAGCAGTGAACGGGGCGGTGGGGATCAGCCCCAGCATTTT. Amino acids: CASSERGGGDQPQHF.

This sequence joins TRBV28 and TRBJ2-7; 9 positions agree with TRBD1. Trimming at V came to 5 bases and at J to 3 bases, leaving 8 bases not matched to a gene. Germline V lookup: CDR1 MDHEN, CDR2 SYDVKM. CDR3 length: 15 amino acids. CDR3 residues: CASSPTGGGYYEQYF. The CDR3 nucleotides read TGTGCCAGCAGTCCGACAGGGGGAGGTTACTACGAGCAGTACTTC. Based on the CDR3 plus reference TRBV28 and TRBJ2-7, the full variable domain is DVKVTQSSRYLVKRTGEKVFLECVQDMDHENMFWYRQDPGLGLRLIYFSYDVKMKEKGDIPEGYSVSREKKERFSLILESASTNQTSMYLCASSPTGGGYYEQYFGPGTRLTVT.

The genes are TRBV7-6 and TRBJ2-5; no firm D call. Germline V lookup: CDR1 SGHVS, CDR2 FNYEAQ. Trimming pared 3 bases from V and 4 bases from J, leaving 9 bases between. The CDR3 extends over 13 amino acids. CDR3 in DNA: TGTGCCAGCAGCTTCGCAATGGGAGAGACCCAGTACTTC. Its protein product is CASSFAMGETQYF.

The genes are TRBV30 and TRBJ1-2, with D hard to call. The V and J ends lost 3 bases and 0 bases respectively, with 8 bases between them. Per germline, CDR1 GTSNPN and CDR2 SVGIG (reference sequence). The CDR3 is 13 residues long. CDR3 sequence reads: CAWSPDTNYGYTF. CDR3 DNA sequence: TGTGCCTGGAGCCCCGACACTAACTATGGCTACACCTTC.

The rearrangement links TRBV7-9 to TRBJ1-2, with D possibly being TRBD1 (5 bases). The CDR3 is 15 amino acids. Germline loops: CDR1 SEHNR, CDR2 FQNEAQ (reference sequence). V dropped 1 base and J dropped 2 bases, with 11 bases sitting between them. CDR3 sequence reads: CASSLGGARNYGYTF. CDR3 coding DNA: TGTGCCAGCAGCTTAGGCGGGGCGAGGAACTATGGCTACACCTTC.

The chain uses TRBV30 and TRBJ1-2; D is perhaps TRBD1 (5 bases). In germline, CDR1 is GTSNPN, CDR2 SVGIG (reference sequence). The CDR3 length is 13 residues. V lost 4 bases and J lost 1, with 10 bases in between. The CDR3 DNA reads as TGTGCCTGGACCCTGGGGCTTAACTATGGCTACACCTTC. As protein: CAWTLGLNYGYTF.

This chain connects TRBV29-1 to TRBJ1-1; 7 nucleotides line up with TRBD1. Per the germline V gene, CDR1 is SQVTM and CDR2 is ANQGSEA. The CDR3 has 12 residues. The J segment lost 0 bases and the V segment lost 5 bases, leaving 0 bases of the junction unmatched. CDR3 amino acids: CSVTGVNTEAFF. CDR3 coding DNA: TGCAGCGTTACAGGGGTGAACACTGAAGCTTTCTTT.

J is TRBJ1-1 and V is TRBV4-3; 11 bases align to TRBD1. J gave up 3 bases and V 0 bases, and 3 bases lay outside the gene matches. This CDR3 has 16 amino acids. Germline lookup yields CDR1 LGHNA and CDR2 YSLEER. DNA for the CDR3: TGCGCCAGCAGCCAAGATTGGACAGGGGGCCACACTGAAGCTTTCTTT. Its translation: CASSQDWTGGHTEAFF.

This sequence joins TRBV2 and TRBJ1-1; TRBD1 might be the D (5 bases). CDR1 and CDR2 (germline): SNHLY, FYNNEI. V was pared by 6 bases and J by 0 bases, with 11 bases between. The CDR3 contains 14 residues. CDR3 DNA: TGTGCCAGCAGCGAACAGGACGTGAACACTGAAGCTTTCTTT. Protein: CASSEQDVNTEAFF.

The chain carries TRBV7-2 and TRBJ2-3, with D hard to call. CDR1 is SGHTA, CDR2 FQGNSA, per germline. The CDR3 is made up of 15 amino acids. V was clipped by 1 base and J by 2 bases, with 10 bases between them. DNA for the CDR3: TGTGCCAGCAGCTTAGGCTCACAGACCACAGATACGCAGTATTTT. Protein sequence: CASSLGSQTTDTQYF.

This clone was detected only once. DNA of the CDR3: TGTGCCAGCAGCGATGTGGCTAGCGGCCCCTACGAGCAGTACTTC. Protein sequence: CASSDVASGPYEQYF. V gene TRBV5-6 combines with J gene TRBJ2-7; 7 nucleotides match TRBD2. Germline V lookup: CDR1 SGHDT, CDR2 YYEEEE. The CDR3 totals 15 residues. V lost 4 bases to trimming and J lost 2 bases; unmatched junction nucleotides: 9.

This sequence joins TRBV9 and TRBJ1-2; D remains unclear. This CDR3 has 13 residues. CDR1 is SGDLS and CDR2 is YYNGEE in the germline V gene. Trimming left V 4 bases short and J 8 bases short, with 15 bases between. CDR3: CASSTGRSRGYTF. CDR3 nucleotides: TGTGCCAGCAGCACCGGGCGATCCAGGGGCTACACCTTC.

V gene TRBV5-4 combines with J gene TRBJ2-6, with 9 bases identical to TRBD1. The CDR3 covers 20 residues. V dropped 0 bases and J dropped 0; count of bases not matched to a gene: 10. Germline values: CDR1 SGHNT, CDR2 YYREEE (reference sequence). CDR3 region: CASSLETGTGRFSGANVLTF. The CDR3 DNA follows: TGTGCCAGCAGCTTGGAAACGGGGACAGGGAGGTTCTCTGGGGCCAACGTCCTGACTTTC.

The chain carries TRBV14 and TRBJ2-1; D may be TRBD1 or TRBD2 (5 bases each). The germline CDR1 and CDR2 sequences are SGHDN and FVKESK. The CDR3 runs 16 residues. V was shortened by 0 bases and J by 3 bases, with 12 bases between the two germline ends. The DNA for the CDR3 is TGTGCCAGCAGCCAAGATGGGGGTCAGTTCTACAATGAGCAGTTCTTC. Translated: CASSQDGGQFYNEQFF.

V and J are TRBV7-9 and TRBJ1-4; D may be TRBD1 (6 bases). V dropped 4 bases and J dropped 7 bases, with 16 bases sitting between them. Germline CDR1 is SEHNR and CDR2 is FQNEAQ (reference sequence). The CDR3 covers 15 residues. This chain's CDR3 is CASSSPGQSGEKLFF. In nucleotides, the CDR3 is TGTGCCAGCAGCTCTCCGGGACAATCGGGTGAAAAACTGTTTTTT.

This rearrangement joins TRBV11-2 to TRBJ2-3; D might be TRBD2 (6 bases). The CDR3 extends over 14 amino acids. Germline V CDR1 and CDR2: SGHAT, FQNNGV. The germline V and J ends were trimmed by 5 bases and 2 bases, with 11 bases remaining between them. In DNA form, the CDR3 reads TGTGCCAGCAGCCTCGGGAGCGTCACAGATACGCAGTATTTT. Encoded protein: CASSLGSVTDTQYF.

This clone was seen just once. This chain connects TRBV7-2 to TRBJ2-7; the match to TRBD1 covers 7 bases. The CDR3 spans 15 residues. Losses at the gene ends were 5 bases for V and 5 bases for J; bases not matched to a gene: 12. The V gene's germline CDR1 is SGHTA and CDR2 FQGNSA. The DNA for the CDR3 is TGTGCCAGCAGCCCAGGGGGTACTAGTCGTCACGAGCAGTACTTC. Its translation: CASSPGGTSRHEQYF.

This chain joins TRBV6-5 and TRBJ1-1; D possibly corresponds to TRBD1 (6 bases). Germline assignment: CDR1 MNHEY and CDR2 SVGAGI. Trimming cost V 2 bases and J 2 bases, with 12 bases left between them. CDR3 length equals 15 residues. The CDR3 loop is CASSYGDKINTEAFF. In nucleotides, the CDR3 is TGTGCCAGCAGTTACGGGGACAAGATCAACACTGAAGCTTTCTTT.

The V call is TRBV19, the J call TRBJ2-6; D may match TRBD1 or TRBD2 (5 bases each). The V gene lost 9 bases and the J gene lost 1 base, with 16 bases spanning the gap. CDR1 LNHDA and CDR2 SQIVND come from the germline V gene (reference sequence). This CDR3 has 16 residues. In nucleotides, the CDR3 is TGTGCCAGCCGAGTAGGGGAGAGGTCTGGGGCCAACGTCCTGACTTTC. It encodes CASRVGERSGANVLTF.

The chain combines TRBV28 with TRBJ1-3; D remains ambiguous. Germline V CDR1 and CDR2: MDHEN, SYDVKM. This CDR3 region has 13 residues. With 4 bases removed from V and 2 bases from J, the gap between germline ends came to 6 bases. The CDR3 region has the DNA TGTGCCAGCAGTTCACAACCTGGAAACACCATATATTTT. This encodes CASSSQPGNTIYF.